This T cell receptor beta chain is drawn from a study of T cells in Graves' hyperthyroidism and ophthalmopathy. Study findings and constraints: A model using 13 V-J features told ophthalmopathy apart from stable hyperthyroidism.

The CDR3 length is 13 residues. Germline CDR1 reads SEHNR; CDR2 reads FQNEAQ (reference sequence). V was shortened by 7 bases and J by 2 bases, with 12 bases between the two germline ends. This clonotype was observed a few times. The antigen is undetermined. From RNA transcripts, TCR beta CDR3 regions were amplified. The study used the HTBI primer set for a first-round RT-PCR of the TCR CDR3. TCRdb called the multiplex PCR reads again in MiXCR, with one record for every CDR3 protein. The table records under 700,000 distinct CDR3 sequences, roughly 50% of them present only once. The study enrolled patients aged 18 to 65 with newly diagnosed hyperthyroidism of under 2 months' duration.

The rearrangement links TRBV7-9 to TRBJ2-7; D is uncertain. The receptor was isolated from a woman between 18 and 29 years old with Graves' hyperthyroidism. The sequenced material came from peripheral blood or thyroid tissue (not recorded which). The CDR3 spells CASTRHATYEQYF. The CDR3 DNA reads TGTGCCAGCACCCGACATGCAACCTACGAGCAGTACTTC.